Listed below are T cell receptor beta chains from one sample, sequenced in a study of T cells in Graves' hyperthyroidism and ophthalmopathy. TCRdb re-derived calls from the multiplex PCR reads in MiXCR, one entry per CDR3 protein. There are under 800,000 distinct CDR3 sequences in the sample; 13% to 15% occur only once, and roughly a tenth lies in the top ten. Material for sequencing was blood. Every receptor here comes from a young woman with Graves' hyperthyroidism. Both conserved end residues are part of each CDR3. The order of the fields is V gene, D gene, clone size, J gene, CDR3 protein, CDR3 DNA. A D gene is named only where the DNA matches it firmly. Clone size is given for some rows only: seen once, a few or many times, or a class if the clone is expanded.

v_call: TRBV28
d_call: -
clone_size: -
j_call: TRBJ2-2
cdr3_aa: CASGLLGELFF
cdr3_nt: TGTGCCAGCGGTCTCCTGGGGGAGCTGTTTTTT

v_call: TRBV30
d_call: -
clone_size: many
j_call: TRBJ1-1
cdr3_aa: CAWIPVLRDTEAFF
cdr3_nt: TGTGCCTGGATACCCGTCCTTAGGGACACTGAAGCTTTCTTT

v_call: TRBV20-1
d_call: -
clone_size: many
j_call: TRBJ1-1
cdr3_aa: CSALAEAFF
cdr3_nt: TGCAGTGCTCTAGCTGAAGCTTTCTTT

v_call: TRBV7-2
d_call: TRBD1
clone_size: -
j_call: TRBJ1-2
cdr3_aa: CASSPNPDRPRGYTF
cdr3_nt: TGTGCCAGCAGCCCCAACCCGGACAGGCCCCGGGGCTACACCTTC

v_call: TRBV24-1
d_call: -
clone_size: few
j_call: TRBJ1-5
cdr3_aa: CATSDFKGSPRFNQPQHF
cdr3_nt: TGTGCCACCAGTGATTTTAAGGGCAGTCCAAGGTTTAATCAGCCCCAGCATTTT

v_call: TRBV6-2/TRBV6-3
d_call: -
clone_size: many
j_call: TRBJ1-5
cdr3_aa: CASSSGGENQPQHF
cdr3_nt: TGTGCCAGCAGCAGCGGCGGGGAGAATCAGCCCCAGCATTTT

v_call: TRBV11-2
d_call: -
clone_size: many
j_call: TRBJ2-1
cdr3_aa: CASSGPNEQFF
cdr3_nt: TGTGCCAGCAGCGGCCCCAATGAGCAGTTCTTC

v_call: TRBV12-3/TRBV12-4
d_call: -
clone_size: few
j_call: TRBJ2-1
cdr3_aa: CASSSKFLGSSTTDEQFF
cdr3_nt: TGTGCCAGCAGTTCAAAATTCCTAGGCTCCTCCACCACGGATGAGCAGTTCTTC

v_call: TRBV11-3
d_call: -
clone_size: few
j_call: TRBJ2-2
cdr3_aa: CASSSSGWRANTGELFF
cdr3_nt: TGTGCCAGCAGCTCCTCCGGGTGGAGGGCGAACACCGGGGAGCTGTTTTTT

v_call: TRBV30
d_call: -
clone_size: many
j_call: TRBJ2-1
cdr3_aa: CAWSVRRDNEQFF
cdr3_nt: TGTGCCTGGAGTGTACGGAGGGATAATGAGCAGTTCTTC

v_call: TRBV18
d_call: -
clone_size: -
j_call: TRBJ2-5
cdr3_aa: CASSPYQGSGETQYF
cdr3_nt: TGTGCCAGCTCACCATACCAGGGGAGTGGAGAGACCCAGTACTTC

v_call: TRBV6-1
d_call: -
clone_size: many
j_call: TRBJ2-1
cdr3_aa: CASSLLAGRSYNEQFF
cdr3_nt: TGTGCCAGCAGCCTGTTGGCGGGGAGATCCTACAATGAGCAGTTCTTC

v_call: TRBV15
d_call: -
clone_size: -
j_call: TRBJ2-1
cdr3_aa: CATSSDWFAEQFF
cdr3_nt: TGTGCCACCAGCAGTGACTGGTTCGCCGAGCAGTTCTTC

v_call: TRBV2
d_call: -
clone_size: many
j_call: TRBJ1-4
cdr3_aa: CASSVRPPGVGEKLFF
cdr3_nt: TGTGCCAGCAGTGTCCGCCCGCCAGGCGTCGGTGAAAAACTGTTTTTT

v_call: TRBV29-1
d_call: -
clone_size: many
j_call: TRBJ2-5
cdr3_aa: CSVGAGNQETQYF
cdr3_nt: TGCAGCGTTGGAGCAGGGAACCAAGAGACCCAGTACTTC

v_call: TRBV7-2
d_call: -
clone_size: many
j_call: TRBJ2-5
cdr3_aa: CASSLAALPETQYF
cdr3_nt: TGTGCCAGCAGCTTAGCGGCCCTACCCGAGACCCAGTACTTC

v_call: TRBV6-5
d_call: TRBD2
clone_size: many
j_call: TRBJ2-5
cdr3_aa: CASSYAVGGGGETQYF
cdr3_nt: TGTGCCAGCAGTTACGCAGTTGGCGGGGGGGGAGAGACCCAGTACTTC

v_call: TRBV6-5
d_call: TRBD1
clone_size: -
j_call: TRBJ2-1
cdr3_aa: CASSYSTGAYNEQFF
cdr3_nt: TGTGCCAGCAGTTACTCGACAGGGGCCTACAATGAGCAGTTCTTC

v_call: TRBV30
d_call: -
clone_size: many
j_call: TRBJ1-1
cdr3_aa: CAWSVAGSGAEAFF
cdr3_nt: TGTGCCTGGAGTGTAGCGGGGTCGGGCGCTGAAGCTTTCTTT

v_call: TRBV10-3
d_call: -
clone_size: many
j_call: TRBJ2-7
cdr3_aa: CAIRGRDSSYEQYF
cdr3_nt: TGTGCCATCAGGGGGCGGGACAGCTCCTACGAGCAGTACTTC

v_call: TRBV7-9
d_call: TRBD2
clone_size: many
j_call: TRBJ2-3
cdr3_aa: CASSQLAGVADTQYF
cdr3_nt: TGTGCCAGCAGCCAGTTAGCGGGAGTTGCAGATACGCAGTATTTT

v_call: TRBV3-1
d_call: -
clone_size: many
j_call: TRBJ2-5
cdr3_aa: CASSQDRDGARRKETQYF
cdr3_nt: TGTGCCAGCAGCCAAGATCGGGACGGGGCTAGAAGGAAAGAGACCCAGTACTTC

v_call: TRBV11-2
d_call: TRBD2
clone_size: few
j_call: TRBJ2-1
cdr3_aa: CASSLYRTAGLAGARVF
cdr3_nt: TGTGCCAGCAGCTTATACCGGACGGCCGGACTAGCGGGAGCCCGGGTCTTC

v_call: TRBV18
d_call: -
clone_size: -
j_call: TRBJ2-6
cdr3_aa: CASSPVVGHSGANVLTF
cdr3_nt: TGTGCCAGCTCACCAGTGGTAGGGCACTCTGGGGCCAACGTCCTGACTTTC

v_call: TRBV30
d_call: -
clone_size: few
j_call: TRBJ1-1
cdr3_aa: CAWTHSLNTEAFF
cdr3_nt: TGTGCCTGGACTCACAGCTTAAACACTGAAGCTTTCTTT

v_call: TRBV19
d_call: -
clone_size: few
j_call: TRBJ2-2
cdr3_aa: CASSIYTGELFF
cdr3_nt: TGTGCCAGTAGTATCTACACCGGGGAGCTGTTTTTT

v_call: TRBV6-5
d_call: -
clone_size: many
j_call: TRBJ1-1
cdr3_aa: CASSFGAPTEAFF
cdr3_nt: TGTGCCAGCAGTTTTGGGGCGCCCACTGAAGCTTTCTTT

v_call: TRBV28
d_call: TRBD1
clone_size: -
j_call: TRBJ1-1
cdr3_aa: CASSPPPGQGNTEAFF
cdr3_nt: TGTGCCAGCAGTCCTCCCCCGGGACAGGGAAACACTGAAGCTTTCTTT

v_call: TRBV20-1
d_call: -
clone_size: many
j_call: TRBJ2-1
cdr3_aa: CSARRVVGNYNEQFF
cdr3_nt: TGCAGTGCTAGGAGGGTCGTCGGGAACTACAATGAGCAGTTCTTC

v_call: TRBV9
d_call: TRBD1
clone_size: -
j_call: TRBJ2-1
cdr3_aa: CASSQRPVQGYEQFF
cdr3_nt: TGTGCCAGCAGCCAAAGGCCCGTACAGGGGTATGAGCAGTTCTTC

v_call: TRBV6-2/TRBV6-3
d_call: -
clone_size: -
j_call: TRBJ1-2
cdr3_aa: CASSYGRRGNYGYTF
cdr3_nt: TGTGCCAGCAGTTACGGGCGCCGGGGGAACTATGGCTACACCTTC

v_call: TRBV7-2
d_call: -
clone_size: many
j_call: TRBJ2-7
cdr3_aa: CASSVVPGRNYEQYF
cdr3_nt: TGTGCCAGCAGCGTAGTTCCGGGACGGAACTACGAGCAGTACTTC

v_call: TRBV6-1
d_call: TRBD2
clone_size: -
j_call: TRBJ2-1
cdr3_aa: CASRGLSTDNEQFF
cdr3_nt: TGTGCCAGCAGGGGACTATCGACAGACAATGAGCAGTTCTTC

v_call: TRBV20-1
d_call: -
clone_size: -
j_call: TRBJ1-2
cdr3_aa: CSARGAAEGFYGYTF
cdr3_nt: TGCAGTGCTAGAGGGGCCGCGGAGGGATTCTATGGCTACACCTTC

v_call: TRBV20-1
d_call: -
clone_size: many
j_call: TRBJ1-2
cdr3_aa: CSAREGGTYYGYTF
cdr3_nt: TGCAGTGCTAGAGAGGGGGGGACTTACTATGGCTACACCTTC

v_call: TRBV9
d_call: -
clone_size: few
j_call: TRBJ2-5
cdr3_aa: CASTRDLGTKTQYF
cdr3_nt: TGTGCCAGCACCCGGGACCTCGGCACGAAGACCCAGTACTTC

v_call: TRBV11-2
d_call: -
clone_size: many
j_call: TRBJ2-7
cdr3_aa: CASSLGHGSSYEQYF
cdr3_nt: TGTGCCAGCAGCTTAGGACATGGGAGCTCCTACGAGCAGTACTTC

v_call: TRBV5-4
d_call: -
clone_size: few
j_call: TRBJ1-1
cdr3_aa: CASSPQRNLMNTEAFF
cdr3_nt: TGTGCCAGCAGCCCCCAACGCAATCTCATGAACACTGAAGCTTTCTTT

v_call: TRBV9
d_call: TRBD2
clone_size: many
j_call: TRBJ2-3
cdr3_aa: CASSVSGVSTDTQYF
cdr3_nt: TGTGCCAGCAGCGTGAGCGGGGTCAGCACAGATACGCAGTATTTT

v_call: TRBV13
d_call: -
clone_size: many
j_call: TRBJ2-2
cdr3_aa: CASSLVPEAGELFF
cdr3_nt: TGTGCCAGCAGCTTAGTACCCGAGGCCGGGGAGCTGTTTTTT

v_call: TRBV29-1
d_call: TRBD2
clone_size: many
j_call: TRBJ2-7
cdr3_aa: CSVGLAGRTYEQYF
cdr3_nt: TGCAGCGTGGGATTAGCGGGGAGGACCTACGAGCAGTACTTC

v_call: TRBV18
d_call: TRBD2
clone_size: many
j_call: TRBJ2-1
cdr3_aa: CASSPPGTSGLTYNEQFF
cdr3_nt: TGTGCCAGCTCACCACCCGGGACTAGCGGGCTGACCTACAATGAGCAGTTCTTC

v_call: TRBV18
d_call: -
clone_size: -
j_call: TRBJ1-1
cdr3_aa: CASSRNTGRAEAFF
cdr3_nt: TGTGCCAGCTCACGGAATACAGGACGTGCTGAAGCTTTCTTT

v_call: TRBV29-1
d_call: TRBD2
clone_size: few
j_call: TRBJ2-5
cdr3_aa: CSVAPNQGGMGETQYF
cdr3_nt: TGCAGCGTTGCCCCGAACCAGGGAGGGATGGGGGAGACCCAGTACTTC

v_call: TRBV7-9
d_call: TRBD1
clone_size: -
j_call: TRBJ1-2
cdr3_aa: CAGSFTQGVRGYTF
cdr3_nt: TGTGCCGGCAGCTTTACCCAGGGGGTGCGTGGCTACACCTTC

v_call: TRBV29-1
d_call: TRBD1
clone_size: -
j_call: TRBJ2-2
cdr3_aa: CSGGTGGTGELFF
cdr3_nt: TGCAGCGGAGGGACAGGGGGAACCGGGGAGCTGTTTTTT

v_call: TRBV7-9
d_call: -
clone_size: -
j_call: TRBJ2-7
cdr3_aa: CASSFVGNGDYEQYF
cdr3_nt: TGTGCCAGCAGCTTCGTAGGTAACGGGGACTACGAGCAGTACTTC

v_call: TRBV24-1
d_call: -
clone_size: -
j_call: TRBJ1-2
cdr3_aa: CATSPGAGYTF
cdr3_nt: TGTGCCACCAGCCCGGGGGCTGGCTACACCTTC

v_call: TRBV30
d_call: -
clone_size: -
j_call: TRBJ2-6
cdr3_aa: CAWSSKGANVLTF
cdr3_nt: TGTGCCTGGAGCTCTAAAGGGGCCAACGTCCTGACTTTC

v_call: TRBV7-8
d_call: -
clone_size: many
j_call: TRBJ1-1
cdr3_aa: CASSQIYLNTEAFF
cdr3_nt: TGTGCCAGCAGCCAAATTTACTTGAACACTGAAGCTTTCTTT

v_call: TRBV20-1
d_call: TRBD1
clone_size: many
j_call: TRBJ2-7
cdr3_aa: CSARSDRSYEQYF
cdr3_nt: TGCAGTGCTAGATCGGACAGGAGCTACGAGCAGTACTTC

v_call: TRBV27
d_call: TRBD2
clone_size: -
j_call: TRBJ2-3
cdr3_aa: CASSLSTSGRFSTDTQYF
cdr3_nt: TGTGCCAGCAGTTTATCGACTAGCGGGAGATTTTCCACAGATACGCAGTATTTT

v_call: TRBV29-1
d_call: TRBD1
clone_size: -
j_call: TRBJ1-6
cdr3_aa: CSARQGSYNSPLHF
cdr3_nt: TGCAGCGCCCGACAGGGCTCCTATAATTCACCCCTCCACTTT